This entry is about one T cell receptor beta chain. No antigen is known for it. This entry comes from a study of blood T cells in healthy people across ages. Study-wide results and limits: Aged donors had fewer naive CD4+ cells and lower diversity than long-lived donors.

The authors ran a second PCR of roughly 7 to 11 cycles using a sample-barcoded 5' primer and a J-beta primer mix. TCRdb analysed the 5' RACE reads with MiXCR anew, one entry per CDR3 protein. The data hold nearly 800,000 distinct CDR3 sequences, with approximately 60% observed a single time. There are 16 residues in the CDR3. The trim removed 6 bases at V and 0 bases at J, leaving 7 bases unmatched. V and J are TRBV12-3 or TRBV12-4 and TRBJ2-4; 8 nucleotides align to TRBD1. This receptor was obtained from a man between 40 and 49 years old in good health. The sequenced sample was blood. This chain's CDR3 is CASSQTGGPAKNIQYF. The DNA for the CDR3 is TGTGCCAGCAGCCAAACAGGGGGACCAGCCAAAAACATTCAGTACTTC.